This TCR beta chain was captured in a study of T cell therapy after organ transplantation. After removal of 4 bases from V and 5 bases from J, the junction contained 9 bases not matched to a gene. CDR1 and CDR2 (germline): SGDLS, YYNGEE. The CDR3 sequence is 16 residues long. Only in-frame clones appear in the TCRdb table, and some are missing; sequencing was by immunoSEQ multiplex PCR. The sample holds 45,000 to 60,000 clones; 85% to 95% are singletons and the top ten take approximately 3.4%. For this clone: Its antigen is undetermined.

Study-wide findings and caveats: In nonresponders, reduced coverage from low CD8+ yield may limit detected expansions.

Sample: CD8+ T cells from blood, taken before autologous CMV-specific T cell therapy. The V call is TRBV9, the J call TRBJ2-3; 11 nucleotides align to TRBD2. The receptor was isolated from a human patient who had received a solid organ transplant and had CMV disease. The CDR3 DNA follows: TGTGCCAGCAGCTCTCATAGCGGGGGGGCCGGAGATACGCAGTATTTT. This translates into CASSSHSGGAGDTQYF. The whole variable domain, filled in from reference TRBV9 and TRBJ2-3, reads DSGVTQTPKHLITATGQRVTLRCSPRSGDLSVYWYQQSLDQGLQFLIQYYNGEERAKGNILERFSAQQFPDLHSELNLSSLELGDSALYFCASSSHSGGAGDTQYFGPGTRLTVL.